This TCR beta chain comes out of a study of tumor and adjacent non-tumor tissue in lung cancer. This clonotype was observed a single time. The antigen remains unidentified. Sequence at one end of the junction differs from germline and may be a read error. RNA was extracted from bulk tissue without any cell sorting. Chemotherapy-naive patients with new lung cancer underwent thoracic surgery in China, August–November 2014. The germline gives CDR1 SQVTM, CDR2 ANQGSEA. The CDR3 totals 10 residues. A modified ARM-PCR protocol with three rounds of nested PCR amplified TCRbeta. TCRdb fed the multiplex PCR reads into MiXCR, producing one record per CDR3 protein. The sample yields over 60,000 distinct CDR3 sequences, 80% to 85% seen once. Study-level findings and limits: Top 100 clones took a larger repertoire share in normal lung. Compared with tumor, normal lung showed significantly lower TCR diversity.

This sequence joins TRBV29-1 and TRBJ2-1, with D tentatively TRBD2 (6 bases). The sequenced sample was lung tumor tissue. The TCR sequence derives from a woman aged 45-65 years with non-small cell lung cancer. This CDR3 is CRTGGTEHYF. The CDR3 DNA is TGCAGAACCGGCGGGACTGAGCACTACTTC.